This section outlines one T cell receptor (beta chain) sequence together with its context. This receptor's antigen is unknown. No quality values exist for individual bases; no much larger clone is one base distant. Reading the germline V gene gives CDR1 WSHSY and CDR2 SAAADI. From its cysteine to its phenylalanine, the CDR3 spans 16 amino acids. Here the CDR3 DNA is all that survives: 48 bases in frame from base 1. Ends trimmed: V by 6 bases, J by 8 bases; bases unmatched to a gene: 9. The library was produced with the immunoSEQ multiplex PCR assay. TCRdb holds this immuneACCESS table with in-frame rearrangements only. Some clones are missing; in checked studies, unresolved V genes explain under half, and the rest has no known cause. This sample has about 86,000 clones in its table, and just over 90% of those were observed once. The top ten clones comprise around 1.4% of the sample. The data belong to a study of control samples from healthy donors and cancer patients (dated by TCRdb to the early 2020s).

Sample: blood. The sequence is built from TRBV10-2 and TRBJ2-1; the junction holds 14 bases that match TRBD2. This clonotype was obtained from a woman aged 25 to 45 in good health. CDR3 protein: CASRVTSGRAKDEQFF. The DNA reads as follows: TGCGCCAGCAGGGTGACTAGCGGGAGGGCCAAGGATGAGCAGTTCTTC.